The 9 T cell receptor beta chains presented below share a single source sample, sequenced in a study of PD-L1 blockade in urothelial cancer. Sequencing used immunoSEQ multiplex PCR; TCRdb keeps in-frame clones, though not all of them. Among 20,000 to 30,000 clones listed, 80% to 85% were seen once. Sequencing was performed on PBMCs, taken around atezolizumab (anti-PD-L1) treatment. The receptor source for this set is a man aged 65 to 85 with urothelial cancer.

This rearrangement joins TRBV18 to TRBJ2-7; 8 positions match TRBD1. This CDR3 spans 15 amino acids. The germline CDR1 and CDR2 sequences are KGHSH and LQKENI. V trimming: 0 bases; J trimming: 5 bases; junction bases outside the gene matches: 6. CDR3 amino acids: CASSPPGQGEDEQYF. CDR3 nucleotide sequence: TGTGCCAGCTCACCACCAGGACAGGGAGAAGACGAGCAGTACTTC.

In this sample, this clone turned up once. CDR3 sequence: CASSRPSGRNTGELFF. Here the CDR3 DNA reads TGTGCCAGCAGCAGACCTAGCGGGAGGAACACCGGGGAGCTGTTTTTT. The chain has TRBV7-9 and TRBJ2-2; the match to TRBD2 covers 10 bases. There are 16 residues in the CDR3. Germline trimming cut 5 bases from V and 1 base from J; bases unmatched to any gene: 4. CDR1 SEHNR and CDR2 FQNEAQ come from the germline V gene (reference sequence).

The chain combines TRBV6-1 with TRBJ1-3, with D perhaps matching TRBD1 (5 bases). The CDR3 totals 15 residues. V dropped 0 bases and J dropped 4 bases, with 10 bases sitting between them. Germline assignment: CDR1 MNHNS and CDR2 SASEGT. This chain's CDR3 is CASSEAEGLGNTIYF. CDR3 nucleotide sequence: TGTGCCAGCAGTGAAGCGGAGGGGCTCGGAAACACCATATATTTT.

This clone has only one observation. The chain combines TRBV30 with TRBJ2-3; 9 nucleotides line up with TRBD2. Germline lookup yields CDR1 GTSNPN and CDR2 SVGIG (reference sequence). V lost 3 bases and J lost 0; bases outside the gene matches: 1. CDR3 length: 14 residues. The CDR3 protein is CAWRTSGSTDTQYF. CDR3 sequence (DNA): TGTGCCTGGAGAACTAGCGGGAGCACAGATACGCAGTATTTT.

The CDR3 nucleotides read TGTGCCAGCAGCTTAGTGGCTAGCGGGGACAATGAGCAGTTCTTC. It encodes CASSLVASGDNEQFF. The chain uses TRBV7-2 and TRBJ2-1; 9 nucleotides line up with TRBD2. Germline CDR1 is SGHTA and CDR2 is FQGNSA. The CDR3 length is 15 residues. V was clipped by 1 base and J by 5 bases; unmatched bases: 3.

With regard to this clone: Within the sample, other DNA sequences also encode this same CDR3. DNA for the CDR3: TGCGCCAGCAGCTTGGCGGGGGGAACAGATACGCAGTATTTT. Translated, it gives CASSLAGGTDTQYF. The gene calls are TRBV5-1 and TRBJ2-3; 7 positions match TRBD2. The germline V gene encodes CDR1 SGHRS and CDR2 YFSETQ. Trimming cost V 0 bases and J 3 bases; bases outside gene matches: 1. The CDR3 has 14 amino acids.

Only a few counts were recorded for this clone. This CDR3 is CASSIRDRGTYEQYF. CDR3 DNA sequence: TGTGCCAGTAGTATCCGGGACAGGGGCACCTACGAGCAGTACTTC. The genes are TRBV19 and TRBJ2-7, with 10 bases lining up with TRBD1. The V segment lost 3 bases and the J segment 2 bases; nucleotides outside the gene matches: 4. Per the germline V gene, CDR1 is LNHDA and CDR2 is SQIVND (reference sequence). The CDR3 runs to 15 residues.

The rearrangement links TRBV5-1 to TRBJ1-1; possibly TRBD1 for D (5 bases). Germline V gives CDR1 SGHRS, CDR2 YFSETQ. This CDR3 contains 13 residues. Trimming took off 2 bases at V and 3 bases at J, with 8 bases between the two ends. For the CDR3, the DNA is TGCGCCAGCAGCTTCAGGGAAGACACTGAAGCTTTCTTT. The encoded protein is CASSFREDTEAFF.

V usage is TRBV5-1 and J usage is TRBJ2-7; 7 bases agree with TRBD1. V gave up 4 bases and J gave up 5 bases; unmatched junction bases: 6. Germline V CDR1 and CDR2: SGHRS, YFSETQ. CDR3 length: 13 amino acids. The DNA for the CDR3 is TGCGCCAGCAGCCGAAACAGGGGAGACGAGCAGTACTTC. This codes for CASSRNRGDEQYF.